These T cell receptor beta chains were read from a single sample in a study of cytomegalovirus exposure and HLA in healthy donors. Profiled with immunoSEQ multiplex PCR; TCRdb holds only in-frame clones, not every one. This sample yields about 160,000 clones, of which about 85% are seen a single time; 1.3% belongs to the top ten. Sequences were obtained from PBMCs. The receptors here all came from a man in his forties or fifties in good health and CMV-seropositive. Both conserved end residues are part of each CDR3. Fields, in order: clone size, J gene, V gene, D gene, CDR3 DNA, CDR3 protein. D genes are given only for firm matches. A row's size may be missing; if present it is once, few, many or a size class.

abundance: NA; j_gene: TRBJ2-6; v_gene: TRBV5-5; d_gene: NA; CDR3nt: TGTGCCAGCAGTACAGCGGGTAGAACATATGGGGCCAACGTCCTGACTTTC; CDR3aa: CASSTAGRTYGANVLTF
abundance: NA; j_gene: TRBJ1-1; v_gene: TRBV6-5; d_gene: NA; CDR3nt: TGTGCCAGCAGTTACTCATCGAGGGACACTGAAGCTTTCTTT; CDR3aa: CASSYSSRDTEAFF
abundance: few; j_gene: TRBJ1-1; v_gene: TRBV14; d_gene: TRBD1; CDR3nt: TGTGCCAGCAGCCGCACGGGACAGCGGACTGAAGCTTTCTTT; CDR3aa: CASSRTGQRTEAFF
abundance: NA; j_gene: TRBJ2-7; v_gene: TRBV7-9; d_gene: NA; CDR3nt: TGTGCCAGCAGCCTTGGGGGGGCAGGGAGTAACTACGAGCAGTACTTC; CDR3aa: CASSLGGAGSNYEQYF
abundance: NA; j_gene: TRBJ2-7; v_gene: TRBV11-3; d_gene: TRBD1; CDR3nt: TGTGCCAGCAGCATCGGACAGGCCTACGAGCAGTACTTC; CDR3aa: CASSIGQAYEQYF
abundance: NA; j_gene: TRBJ2-3; v_gene: TRBV2; d_gene: TRBD2; CDR3nt: TGTGCCAGCAGTAAAATAGGTCTAGCGGGTTACCCGGTGGATACGCAGTATTTT; CDR3aa: CASSKIGLAGYPVDTQYF
abundance: NA; j_gene: TRBJ2-7; v_gene: TRBV29-1; d_gene: NA; CDR3nt: TGCAGCGTTGAGGCGTCAGGTGCCCTCGGGGGCGAGCAGTACTTC; CDR3aa: CSVEASGALGGEQYF
abundance: NA; j_gene: TRBJ1-3; v_gene: TRBV7-6; d_gene: NA; CDR3nt: TGTGCCAGCAGCTTAGCGGGGGGATCGGACACCATATATTTT; CDR3aa: CASSLAGGSDTIYF
abundance: NA; j_gene: TRBJ1-1; v_gene: TRBV29-1; d_gene: NA; CDR3nt: TGCAGCGCCGGGTGGACACTGAACACTGAAGCTTTCTTT; CDR3aa: CSAGWTLNTEAFF
abundance: few; j_gene: TRBJ2-1; v_gene: TRBV11-2; d_gene: NA; CDR3nt: TGTGCCAGCAGCTTAGCCCTTTACAATGAGCAGTTCTTC; CDR3aa: CASSLALYNEQFF
abundance: few; j_gene: TRBJ2-7; v_gene: TRBV6-1; d_gene: TRBD1; CDR3nt: TGTGCCAGCGGGGACAGGGTTGGCGAGCAGTACTTC; CDR3aa: CASGDRVGEQYF
abundance: NA; j_gene: TRBJ1-2; v_gene: TRBV28; d_gene: TRBD1; CDR3nt: TGTGCCAGCAGTTTCCGGGACAGAAGCCTCTATGGCTACACCTTC; CDR3aa: CASSFRDRSLYGYTF
abundance: NA; j_gene: TRBJ1-4; v_gene: TRBV5-1; d_gene: NA; CDR3nt: TGCGCCAGCAGCATCGGGGGGGCTAATGAAAAACTGTTTTTT; CDR3aa: CASSIGGANEKLFF
abundance: NA; j_gene: TRBJ2-1; v_gene: TRBV5-1; d_gene: NA; CDR3nt: TGCGCCAGCAGCTTGGACAGACCTTACAATGAGCAGTTCTTC; CDR3aa: CASSLDRPYNEQFF
abundance: once; j_gene: TRBJ2-1; v_gene: TRBV27; d_gene: NA; CDR3nt: TGTGCCAGCAGTTGGCGACAGGCCTCGGGTGAGCAGTTCTTC; CDR3aa: CASSWRQASGEQFF
abundance: few; j_gene: TRBJ2-7; v_gene: TRBV6-6; d_gene: TRBD1; CDR3nt: TGTGCCAGCAGTTACTCGGACAGGAGGAGTTTC; CDR3aa: CASSYSDRRSF
abundance: NA; j_gene: TRBJ2-3; v_gene: TRBV5-1; d_gene: TRBD1; CDR3nt: TGCGCCAGCAGCTTGACAGGGGCAGATACGCAGTATTTT; CDR3aa: CASSLTGADTQYF
abundance: NA; j_gene: TRBJ1-1; v_gene: TRBV18; d_gene: NA; CDR3nt: TGTGCCAGCTCACCCGGGAGGGATACTGAAGCTTTCTTT; CDR3aa: CASSPGRDTEAFF
abundance: NA; j_gene: TRBJ2-7; v_gene: TRBV27; d_gene: NA; CDR3nt: TGTGCCAGCAGTTTAAAAGCAATCCCCTCCTACGAGCAGTACTTC; CDR3aa: CASSLKAIPSYEQYF
abundance: few; j_gene: TRBJ2-3; v_gene: TRBV11-3; d_gene: NA; CDR3nt: TGTGCCAGCAGCCCTCGGGATAGTGCAGATACGCAGTATTTT; CDR3aa: CASSPRDSADTQYF
abundance: many; j_gene: TRBJ1-1; v_gene: TRBV2; d_gene: NA; CDR3nt: TGTGCCAGCAATCCGACTTTGAACACTGAAGCTTTCTTT; CDR3aa: CASNPTLNTEAFF
abundance: NA; j_gene: TRBJ1-1; v_gene: TRBV5-1; d_gene: NA; CDR3nt: TGCGCCAGCAGCATCGCAGGGAGGAAGGACACTGAAGCTTTCTTT; CDR3aa: CASSIAGRKDTEAFF
abundance: NA; j_gene: TRBJ1-3; v_gene: TRBV19; d_gene: NA; CDR3nt: TGTGCCAGTACCCCTACGACAGGCTCATTTGGAAACACCATATATTTT; CDR3aa: CASTPTTGSFGNTIYF
abundance: NA; j_gene: TRBJ1-2; v_gene: TRBV5-1; d_gene: TRBD1; CDR3nt: TGCGCCAGCAGCTTGGTGGGACAGGGGAACGGCTACACCTTC; CDR3aa: CASSLVGQGNGYTF
abundance: NA; j_gene: TRBJ2-7; v_gene: TRBV2; d_gene: NA; CDR3nt: TGTGCCAGATCCTGGGGGGGCGATTCCCACGAGCAGTACTTC; CDR3aa: CARSWGGDSHEQYF
abundance: few; j_gene: TRBJ2-5; v_gene: TRBV5-4; d_gene: NA; CDR3nt: TGTGCCAGCAGCTTTAAGGGGAAAGAGACCCAGTACTTC; CDR3aa: CASSFKGKETQYF
abundance: once; j_gene: TRBJ1-1; v_gene: TRBV11-2; d_gene: TRBD1; CDR3nt: TGTGCCAGCAGACTTACAGGGGAAGCGAACACTGAAGCTTTCTTT; CDR3aa: CASRLTGEANTEAFF
abundance: NA; j_gene: TRBJ1-5; v_gene: TRBV6-4; d_gene: NA; CDR3nt: TGTGCCAGCAGTGTGGTCAGAAATCAGCCCCAGCATTTT; CDR3aa: CASSVVRNQPQHF
abundance: NA; j_gene: TRBJ2-7; v_gene: TRBV2; d_gene: NA; CDR3nt: TGTGCCAGGGGCGGGCGCTACTACGAGCAGTACTTC; CDR3aa: CARGGRYYEQYF